A selection of T cell receptor beta chains follows, all from one sample in a study of control samples from healthy donors and cancer patients. Generated by immunoSEQ multiplex PCR, the TCRdb table keeps only in-frame clones and is missing some. The table records about 92,000 clones, roughly 78% of them present only once. Source material: blood. These TCRs come from an older woman in good health. Both conserved end residues are part of each CDR3. The order of the fields is J gene, D gene, CDR3 length, clone size, V gene, CDR3 protein, CDR3 DNA. The D gene is left open where the match is weak. Size is stated for part of the rows, as once, few or many counts, or as a class when the clone is expanded.

TRBJ2-3,NA,13,NA,TRBV6-5,CASSGALTDTQYF,TGTGCCAGCTCCGGGGCCCTCACAGATACGCAGTATTTT
TRBJ2-1,NA,13,NA,TRBV15,CATSRVPSGLQFF,TGTGCCACCAGCAGAGTCCCCTCCGGACTGCAGTTCTTC
TRBJ1-6,NA,13,NA,TRBV7-9,CASSSGSSAPLHF,TGTGCCAGCAGCTCGGGCAGCTCGGCACCCCTCCACTTT
TRBJ1-5,NA,14,NA,TRBV19,CATGEAGSRQPQHF,TGTGCCACCGGTGAGGCGGGGAGCAGGCAGCCCCAGCATTTT
TRBJ2-1,TRBD2,16,NA,TRBV6-1,CASSEAGLAVQNEQFF,TGTGCCAGCAGTGAAGCAGGACTAGCGGTGCAGAATGAGCAGTTCTTC
TRBJ2-3,NA,15,NA,TRBV11-2,CASSLDPRGLGTQYF,TGTGCCAGCAGCTTAGACCCGCGCGGCCTAGGTACGCAGTATTTT
TRBJ1-4,NA,13,once,TRBV5-1,CASSFGRNEKLFF,TGCGCCAGCAGCTTTGGTCGGAATGAAAAACTGTTTTTT
TRBJ2-4,NA,16,NA,TRBV19,CASSNTRDFSKNIQYF,TGTGCCAGTAGTAACACCCGGGACTTCAGCAAAAACATTCAGTACTTC
TRBJ2-1,NA,16,NA,TRBV18,CASSPVLDWENNEQFF,TGTGCCAGCTCACCCGTCTTGGACTGGGAGAACAATGAGCAGTTCTTC
TRBJ2-7,TRBD2,14,NA,TRBV3-1/TRBV3-2,CASSHQTSGSPQYF,TGTGCCAGCAGCCACCAGACTAGCGGGAGTCCGCAGTACTTC
TRBJ2-2,NA,15,NA,TRBV12-5,CASGSIINRDGELFF,TGTGCTAGTGGTTCAATCATCAACAGGGACGGGGAGCTGTTTTTT
TRBJ2-7,TRBD2,14,NA,TRBV19,CASSMREVSSEQYF,TGTGCCAGTAGTATGCGGGAGGTATCAAGCGAGCAGTACTTC
TRBJ2-2,NA,14,NA,TRBV9,CASSVGKVAGELFF,TGTGCCAGCAGCGTAGGAAAGGTCGCCGGGGAGCTGTTTTTT
TRBJ2-3,NA,15,NA,TRBV11-2,CASSLWEGSTDTQYF,TGTGCCAGCAGCTTGTGGGAAGGAAGCACAGATACGCAGTATTTT
TRBJ1-2,TRBD1,14,NA,TRBV4-3,CASSQVGQGYGYTF,TGCGCCAGCAGCCAAGTGGGACAGGGCTATGGCTACACCTTC
TRBJ2-3,TRBD2,18,NA,TRBV3-1/TRBV3-2,CASSPGTSGGGYTDTQYF,TGTGCCAGCAGCCCCGGGACTAGCGGGGGGGGTTACACAGATACGCAGTATTTT
TRBJ1-1,TRBD1,12,many,TRBV27,CARNRGGQEAFF,TGTGCCAGGAACAGGGGGGGGCAAGAAGCTTTCTTT
TRBJ2-1,TRBD1,15,once,TRBV5-4,CASSPGQVRYNEQFF,TGTGCCAGCAGCCCGGGACAGGTCAGATACAATGAGCAGTTCTTC
TRBJ2-7,NA,11,NA,TRBV29-1,CSARHEYEQYF,TGCAGCGCCCGGCATGAATACGAGCAGTACTTC
TRBJ2-1,NA,16,NA,TRBV11-3,CASSRGRGGQYNEQFF,TGTGCCAGCAGCAGGGGGCGCGGGGGGCAATACAATGAGCAGTTCTTC
TRBJ1-2,NA,12,NA,TRBV3-1/TRBV3-2,CASSQVDYGYTF,TGTGCCAGCAGCCAAGTGGACTATGGCTACACCTTC
TRBJ1-2,NA,15,NA,TRBV4-3,CASSQEWQTNYGYTF,TGCGCCAGCAGCCAAGAGTGGCAGACCAACTATGGCTACACCTTC
TRBJ2-7,TRBD2,14,NA,TRBV28,CASSFLAGAYEQYF,TGTGCCAGCAGTTTTTTAGCGGGAGCCTACGAGCAGTACTTC
TRBJ1-1,NA,14,NA,TRBV4-3,CASSQAWQNTEAFF,TGCGCCAGCAGCCAAGCTTGGCAGAACACTGAAGCTTTCTTT
TRBJ1-5,NA,16,NA,TRBV19,CASSMGLGGSNQPQHF,TGTGCCAGTAGTATGGGGTTGGGAGGGAGCAATCAGCCCCAGCATTTT
TRBJ1-2,NA,13,once,TRBV10-3,CAARPGLNYGYTF,TGTGCCGCCAGGCCGGGACTGAACTATGGCTACACCTTC
TRBJ2-4,NA,16,NA,TRBV11-2,CASSYGHFLAKNIQYF,TGTGCCAGCAGCTACGGACATTTTTTAGCCAAAAACATTCAGTACTTC
TRBJ2-3,TRBD2,17,NA,TRBV4-2,CASSHELLAQRTDTQYF,TGTGCCAGCAGCCACGAATTACTAGCGCAGCGCACAGATACGCAGTATTTT
TRBJ2-3,NA,13,NA,TRBV3-1/TRBV3-2,CASSQGGLDTQYF,TGTGCCAGCAGCCAGGGAGGCCTTGATACGCAGTATTTT
TRBJ1-3,NA,16,NA,TRBV2,CASSSGTQTSGNTIYF,TGTGCCAGCAGCTCCGGGACACAAACCTCTGGAAACACCATATATTTT
TRBJ2-5,TRBD2,16,NA,TRBV11-2,CASSLGWTSGQETQYF,TGTGCCAGCAGCTTAGGGTGGACTAGCGGACAAGAGACCCAGTACTTC
TRBJ1-2,NA,14,NA,TRBV15,CATSRETANYGYTF,TGTGCCACCAGCAGAGAGACGGCTAACTATGGCTACACCTTC
TRBJ1-2,NA,13,NA,TRBV7-9,CASSLGGPYGYTF,TGTGCCAGCAGCTTAGGAGGGCCCTATGGCTACACCTTC
TRBJ1-1,TRBD1,15,NA,TRBV28,CASSSTRTGWTEAFF,TGTGCCAGCAGTTCCACTCGGACAGGGTGGACTGAAGCTTTCTTT
TRBJ1-3,NA,14,NA,TRBV2,CASSIRGAGNTIYF,TGTGCCAGCAGTATAAGGGGCGCTGGAAACACCATATATTTT
TRBJ2-2,NA,16,once,TRBV11-2,CASSFRDWSMNGELFF,TGTGCCAGCAGCTTCCGGGACTGGTCAATGAACGGGGAGCTGTTTTTT
TRBJ1-2,NA,11,once,TRBV11-2,CASSSGGGYTF,TGTGCCAGCAGCTCCGGGGGCGGCTACACCTTC